This T cell receptor (beta chain) is from a study of untreated major depressive disorder (dated by TCRdb to 2016 to 2019). Regarding the study in general: This cross-sectional case-control study compared T cell phenotype and TCR repertoire between antidepressant-free major depressive disorder patients and individually matched non-depressed controls. The TCRbeta sequencing followed up on differences in Vbeta 5.1, Vbeta 11 and Vbeta 22 usage that flow cytometry had shown in the whole cohort.

Every depressed patient was matched in pairs with a non-depressed control on sex, age, current smoking status and body mass index. All participants were of European descent. Controls had no current or lifetime mood disorder and scored 5 or less on the Quick Inventory of Depressive Symptoms-Self Report. Major medical conditions, Axis I/II comorbidities, regular medication or illicit drug use, and drinking over 100 g alcohol weekly were applied as exclusion criteria for all participants. Roughly 30 ml of peripheral blood was drawn into EDTA tubes from each participant. CD4+ T cells were purified from thawed PBMCs by magnetic negative selection with the BD IMag Human CD4 T Lymphocyte Enrichment Set. A purity of about 95% was typically achieved with the CD4+ enrichment method, as confirmed by flow cytometry. A subgroup of a handful of case-control pairs, chosen blind to the chemokine receptor expression and flow-cytometric repertoire skewing results, underwent TCRbeta sequencing. Every blood sample was taken in the morning at 8:00 a.m., and Ficoll-Hypaque gradient centrifugation was used to isolate PBMCs. PBMCs were cryopreserved by gradual cooling to -80 degrees C and were kept in liquid nitrogen until assay.

Including cysteine and phenylalanine, the CDR3 has 17 amino acids. Just the 51-base CDR3 DNA is kept, in frame starting at base 1. For CDR1 and CDR2, the germline V gene (reference sequence) lists LNHDA and SQIVND. Trimmed from V: 4 bases; trimmed from J: 3 bases; junction bases lacking a gene match: 13. As to this clone: The antigen it binds to is not known. Base quality data are lacking; no much larger clone is found one base away.

The Qiagen DNeasy Blood and Tissue Kit was used to extract total genomic DNA from purified CD4+ T cells. The TCRbeta CDR3 region, defined according to IMGT, was amplified and sequenced using immunoSEQ immunosequencing protocols. The source study handled its data this way. Raw sequence data were preprocessed by the immunoSEQ service for PCR and sequencing error correction. The sequence data were loaded into the immunoSEQ Analyzer and then analyzed further using VDJtools v1.0.7. Patient-control differences were tested with the paired Wilcoxon signed-rank test. Entries here come from immuneACCESS through TCRdb and include only in-frame sequences with V and J called. Some clones fail to appear in such tables; in the studies checked, an unresolved V gene covers under half of the shortfall, and the cause of the remainder is unknown. Clone size and V and J calls were adopted from that table, with D and trimming inferred from the DNA. This sample gives 15,000 to 20,000 clones in total; 85% of them show up just once. About 0.8% of the sample comes from the top ten.

The paper's findings and limits, for the study overall: Because of strict matching and exclusion criteria, the study sample was comparatively small, which limits how generalizable the findings are. In every sequenced subject, the top five TRBV05-01 clones were all identified as private clones. Higher TRBV05-01 (Vbeta 5.1) usage among CD4+ T cells of depressed patients compared with controls was confirmed by sequencing, with p = 0.040 in a one-tailed test. TRBV25-01 and TRBV02-01 usage followed the flow-cytometry pattern but did not reach statistical significance in the sequencing data. For the sequencing comparisons, one-tailed planned tests were applied to only three preselected Vbeta families.

The sequence came from a woman in her twenties or thirties in good health. Sequenced input: CD4+ T cells from PBMCs. The chain is made from TRBV19 and TRBJ2-5; 8 of the junction bases match TRBD1. Here the CDR3 is given as CASSKTGGIASKETQYF. The nucleotide sequence is TGTGCCAGTAGTAAAACAGGGGGTATCGCCTCAAAAGAGACCCAGTACTTC.